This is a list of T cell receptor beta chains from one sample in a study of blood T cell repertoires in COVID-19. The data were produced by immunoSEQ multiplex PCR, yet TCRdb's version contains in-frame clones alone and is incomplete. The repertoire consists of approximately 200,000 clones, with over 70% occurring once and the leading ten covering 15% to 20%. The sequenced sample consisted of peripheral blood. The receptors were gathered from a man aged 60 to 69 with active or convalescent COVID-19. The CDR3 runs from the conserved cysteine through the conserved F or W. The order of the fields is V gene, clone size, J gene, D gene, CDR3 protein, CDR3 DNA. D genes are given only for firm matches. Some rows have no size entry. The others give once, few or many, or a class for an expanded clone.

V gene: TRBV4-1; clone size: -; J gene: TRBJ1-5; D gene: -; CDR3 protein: CASSQEGGPQPQHF; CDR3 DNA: TGCGCCAGCAGCCAAGAGGGGGGGCCTCAGCCCCAGCATTTT
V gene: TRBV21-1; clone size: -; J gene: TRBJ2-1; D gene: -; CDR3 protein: CASSKANFGANEQFF; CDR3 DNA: TGTGCCAGCAGCAAAGCTAATTTTGGGGCAAATGAGCAGTTCTTC
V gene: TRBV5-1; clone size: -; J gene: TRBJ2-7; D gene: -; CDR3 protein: CASSLKGGLTYEQYF; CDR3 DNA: TGCGCCAGCAGCTTGAAAGGAGGCCTTACCTACGAGCAGTACTTC
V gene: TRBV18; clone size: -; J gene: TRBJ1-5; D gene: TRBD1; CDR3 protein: CASSLRQGGDQPQHF; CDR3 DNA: TGTGCCAGCTCACTGCGGCAGGGGGGCGATCAGCCCCAGCATTTT
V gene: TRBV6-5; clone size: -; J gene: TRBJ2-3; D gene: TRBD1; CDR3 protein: CASTDRGQTDTQYF; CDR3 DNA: TGTGCCAGCACGGACAGGGGTCAGACAGATACGCAGTATTTT
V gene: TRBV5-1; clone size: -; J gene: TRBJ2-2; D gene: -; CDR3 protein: CASAPPGQGRRPGSCFF; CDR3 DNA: -
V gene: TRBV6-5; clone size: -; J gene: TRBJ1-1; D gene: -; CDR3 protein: CASSYGGERTEAFF; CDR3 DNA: TGTGCCAGCAGTTACGGGGGGGAACGGACTGAAGCTTTCTTT
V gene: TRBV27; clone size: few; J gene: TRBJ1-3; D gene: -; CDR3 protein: CASRGAGNTIYF; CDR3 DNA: TGTGCCAGCAGGGGCGCCGGAAACACCATATATTTT
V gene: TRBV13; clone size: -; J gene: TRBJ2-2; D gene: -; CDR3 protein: CASSSRGDYTGELFF; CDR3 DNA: TGTGCCAGCAGCTCCAGGGGGGATTACACCGGGGAGCTGTTTTTT
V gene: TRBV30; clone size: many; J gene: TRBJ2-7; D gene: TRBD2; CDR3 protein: CAWSGGFAVPGGEQYF; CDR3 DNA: TGTGCCTGGAGCGGAGGTTTTGCGGTCCCGGGAGGCGAGCAGTACTTC
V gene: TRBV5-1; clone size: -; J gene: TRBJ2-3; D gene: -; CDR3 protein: CASSLGGSSPTDTQYF; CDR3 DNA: TGCGCCAGCAGCTTGGGCGGGTCCTCCCCCACAGATACGCAGTATTTT
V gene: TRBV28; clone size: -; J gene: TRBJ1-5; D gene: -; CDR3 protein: CASSSGDTSNQPQHF; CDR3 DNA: TGTGCCAGCAGTTCCGGGGACACTAGCAATCAGCCCCAGCATTTT
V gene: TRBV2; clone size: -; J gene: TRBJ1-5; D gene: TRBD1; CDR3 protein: CASSAFRTGLNQPQHF; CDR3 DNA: TGTGCCAGCAGCGCATTTCGGACAGGACTCAATCAGCCCCAGCATTTT
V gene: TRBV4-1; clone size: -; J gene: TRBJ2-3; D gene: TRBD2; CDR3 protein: CASSLALAGAADTQYF; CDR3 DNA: TGCGCCAGCAGCCTCGCACTAGCGGGAGCCGCAGATACGCAGTATTTT
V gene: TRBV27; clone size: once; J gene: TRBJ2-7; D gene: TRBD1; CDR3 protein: CASSLRGTGYEQYF; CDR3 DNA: TGTGCCAGCAGTTTAAGGGGGACAGGCTACGAGCAGTACTTC
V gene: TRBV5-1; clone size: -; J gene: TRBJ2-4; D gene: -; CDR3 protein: CASSSQGLGNIQYF; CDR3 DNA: TGCGCCAGCAGCTCACAGGGTTTGGGAAACATTCAGTACTTC
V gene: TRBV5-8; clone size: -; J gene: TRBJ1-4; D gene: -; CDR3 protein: CASSQGGRTNEKLFF; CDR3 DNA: TGTGCCAGCAGCCAGGGTGGGAGGACTAATGAAAAACTGTTTTTT
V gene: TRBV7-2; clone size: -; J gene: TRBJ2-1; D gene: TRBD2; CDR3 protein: CASSLDAGGAGGQFF; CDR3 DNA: TGTGCCAGCAGCTTAGACGCTGGTGGGGCGGGAGGGCAGTTCTTC
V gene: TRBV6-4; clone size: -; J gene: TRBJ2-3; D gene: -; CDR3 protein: CASSDSKTGPPDTQYF; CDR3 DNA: TGTGCCAGCAGTGACTCGAAAACAGGGCCACCAGATACGCAGTATTTT
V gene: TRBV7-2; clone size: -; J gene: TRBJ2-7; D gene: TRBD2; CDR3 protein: CASSSGGTTQAYF; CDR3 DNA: TGTGCCAGCAGCTCGGGGGGGACAACCCAGGCCTACTTC
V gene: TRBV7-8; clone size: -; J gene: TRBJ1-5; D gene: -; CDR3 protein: CASSLREGNNQPQHF; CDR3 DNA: TGTGCCAGCAGCCTCCGGGAGGGGAACAATCAGCCCCAGCATTTT
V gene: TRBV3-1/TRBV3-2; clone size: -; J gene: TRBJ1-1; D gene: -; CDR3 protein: CASSHVGGRGWTEAFF; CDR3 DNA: TGTGCCAGCAGCCATGTCGGGGGGCGCGGGTGGACTGAAGCTTTCTTT
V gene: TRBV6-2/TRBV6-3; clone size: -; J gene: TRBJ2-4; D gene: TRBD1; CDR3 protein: CASSPIRTGKNIQYF; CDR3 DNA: TGTGCCAGCAGCCCAATACGGACAGGGAAAAACATTCAGTACTTC
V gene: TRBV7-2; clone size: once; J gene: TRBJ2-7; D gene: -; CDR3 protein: CASSLDRSREQYF; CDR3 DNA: TGTGCCAGCAGCTTAGACCGTTCTAGGGAGCAGTACTTC
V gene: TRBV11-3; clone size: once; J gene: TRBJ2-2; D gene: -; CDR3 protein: CASSSAGQLTGELFF; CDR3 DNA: TGTGCCAGCAGCTCGGCGGGACAGCTCACCGGGGAGCTGTTTTTT
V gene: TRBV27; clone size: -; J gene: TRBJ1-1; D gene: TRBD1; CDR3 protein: CASSFQGVMNTEAFF; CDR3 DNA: TGTGCCAGCAGTTTCCAGGGGGTAATGAACACTGAAGCTTTCTTT
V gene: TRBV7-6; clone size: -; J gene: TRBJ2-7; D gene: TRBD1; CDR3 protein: CASSPETGSSYEQYF; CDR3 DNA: TGTGCCAGCAGCCCTGAGACAGGGAGCTCCTACGAGCAGTACTTC